This TCR beta chain comes out of a study of shared clonotypes between healthy human individuals (TCRdb year 2020). Turning to the overall study: A couple of women and a few men aged 18 to 49 years were included in the cohort. Each donor's leukapheresis produced roughly between about 0.9 and 9.5 billion PBMCs. To increase sequencing depth and limit assay-specific biases, different laboratories used diverse techniques to prepare libraries and sequence TCR repertoires. The study deeply sequenced blood TCR repertoires of about five healthy adults to estimate repertoire size and the extent of clonotype sharing between individuals. Results the study describes overall, beyond this receptor: Based on pairwise subsampling, the degree of clonotype sharing among donors was expected to be affected by sequencing depth. Sampling was restricted to blood, and TCR repertoires in tissues likely differ from the TCR repertoires found in blood. The genetic and exposure-history diversity represented was limited by the small number of donors.

V is pruned by 6 bases and J by 0 bases, leaving 6 bases of the junction without a gene match. Measured from the cysteine to the phenylalanine, the CDR3 is 15 residues long. Of the read, only the CDR3 DNA is kept; its 45 bases are in frame from base 1. For CDR1 and CDR2, the germline V gene lists MDHEN and SYDVKM. Details on this clone: Its antigen specificity is not known. One base away there is no much larger clone; base qualities are not given.

The donors were healthy, HIV-negative adults with no recently reported acute infections or vaccinations. Only Caucasian adults living in Nashville, Tennessee, USA were represented among the donors. For unsorted samples, some 87 million PBMCs were counted, and genomic DNA was extracted using the QIAamp DNA Blood Mini kit. After blood collection by leukapheresis, PBMCs were isolated using Ficoll-Histopaque density gradient centrifugation and then cryopreserved in the vapor phase of liquid nitrogen. Using the deep immunoSEQ assay, TCR CDR3 regions were amplified from genomic DNA by multiplex PCR. Extracted genomic DNA from each cell subset was distributed evenly across all wells of several immunoSEQ 96-well plates, and each plate was treated as a replicate. For unsorted PBMC, approximately 310 ng genomic DNA, equal to 30,000 or so T cell genomes, was loaded into each replicate PCR. Ten immunoSEQ deep assay plates were used to sequence unsorted PBMC genomic DNA. Purified libraries were quantified with a Qubit 3.0 fluorometer, sized on a Bioanalyzer 2100, and re-quantified with the KAPA Library Quantification kit. Every immunoSEQ 96-well plate was sequenced on a dedicated single-read 150-cycle Illumina NextSeq 550 flow cell. The source study handled its data this way. The immunoSEQ output contained only junctional sequences without quality scores, so filtering could not match that applied to full-length reads. To assign V/J genes and CDR3, sequences were annotated using PyIR, a Python wrapper for IgBLAST v1.9, with IMGT germline references. Reads were filtered out if the reads had weak V/J assignments (E-value above 1e-6), no CDR3, stop codons, out-of-frame junctions, or ambiguous translated residues. A V3J clonotype was defined by an identical inferred V gene, J gene, and CDR3 amino acid sequence. Percentage overlap between repertoires was calculated by dividing the number of shared unique clonotypes by the size of the smaller repertoire. RTK rarefaction, the Chao1 estimator, and Recon v2.1 estimates of unobserved clonotypes were used to assess repertoire richness. TCRdb retrieved this table from immuneACCESS and kept in-frame rearrangements only. Not all clones are present; in checked studies, unresolved V genes account for under half, and no reason is known for the remainder. That table supplies the V and J calls and clone size; D and trimming were determined from the DNA. This sample comprises under 600,000 clones, 60% to 80% of them detected only once. The top ten hold around an eighth of the sample.

Sequencing was performed on PBMCs. The receptor was derived from a woman aged 40 to 50 in good health. Some clones in this sample may be carry-over from other donors' samples. Rearrangement joined TRBV28 to TRBJ2-3; 7 of the junction bases match TRBD1. The CDR3 corresponds to CASSLGGQSTDTQYF. The sequenced DNA: TGTGCCAGCAGCCTTGGGGGACAGAGCACAGATACGCAGTATTTT.